The 30 T cell receptor beta chains below were found in one sample sequenced in a study of control samples from healthy donors and cancer patients. The repertoire was sequenced with immunoSEQ multiplex PCR; TCRdb's copy has only in-frame clones and lacks some. This sample has roughly 190,000 clones, with 91% found just once. Sequenced input: blood. The receptors derive from a woman aged 25 to 45 in good health.

This chain links TRBV18 with TRBJ2-7; D is tentatively TRBD1 or TRBD2 (6 bases each). The CDR3 runs to 15 residues. V dropped 3 bases and J dropped 0 bases, with 12 bases sitting between them. The V gene's germline CDR1 is KGHSH and CDR2 LQKENI. For the CDR3, the DNA is TGTGCCAGCTCACCCGAGGGGGGTAGCTCCTACGAGCAGTACTTC. It is translated as CASSPEGGSSYEQYF.

Concerning this clone: This may come from a read error, since a much larger clone is one base off. This rearrangement joins TRBV5-5 to TRBJ2-7; D not certain. The CDR3 runs to 11 residues. In germline, CDR1 is SGHKS, CDR2 YYEKEE (reference sequence). The V end lost 3 bases, the J end lost 2 bases, and 3 bases lay between the germline ends. The CDR3 region is CASSSAYEQYF. Written as DNA, the CDR3 is TGTGCCAGCAGCTCAGCCTACGAGCAGTACTTC.

V usage is TRBV7-2 and J usage is TRBJ2-2, with TRBD1 as a possible D gene (5 bases). V lost 2 bases and J lost 4, with 8 bases in between. The CDR3 runs 14 residues. The germline V gene encodes CDR1 SGHTA and CDR2 FQGNSA. DNA of the CDR3: TGTGCCAGCAGCTTACTGGGGCCCACCGGGGAGCTGTTTTTT. It is translated as CASSLLGPTGELFF. Drawing the rest from reference TRBV7-2 and TRBJ2-2, the complete variable domain is GAGVSQSPSNKVTEKGKDVELRCDPISGHTALYWYRQSLGQGLEFLIYFQGNSAPDKSGLPSDRFSAERTGGSVSTLTIQRTQQEDSAVYLCASSLLGPTGELFFGEGSRLTVL.

Points on this clone: Other DNA sequences within the sample encode an identical CDR3. The rearrangement joins TRBV9 to TRBJ1-5; D remains ambiguous. CDR1 is SGDLS, CDR2 YYNGEE, per germline. Trimming took 3 bases from V and 2 from J, leaving 9 bases between them. The CDR3 has 14 amino acids. CDR3 DNA sequence: TGTGCCAGCAGCGCAAACACTGGCAATCAGCCCCAGCATTTT. This gives the protein CASSANTGNQPQHF.

The chain is built from TRBV5-1 and TRBJ2-6, with unresolved D. Germline CDR1 SGHRS, CDR2 YFSETQ. V was pared by 4 bases and J by 0 bases, with 14 bases between. The CDR3 has 17 residues. The CDR3 coding sequence is TGCGCCAGCAGCCCTTTCCTGACGGCCTCTGGGGCCAACGTCCTGACTTTC. Translation: CASSPFLTASGANVLTF.

As regards this clone: Within the sample, other DNA sequences also encode this same CDR3. This chain uses TRBV6-1 with TRBJ2-5, with TRBD2 matching over 7 bases. Per the germline V gene, CDR1 is MNHNS and CDR2 is SASEGT. V lost 3 bases and J lost 1; bases outside the gene matches: 2. This CDR3 spans 14 amino acids. CDR3 sequence reads: CASSEGGSQETQYF. CDR3 bases: TGTGCCAGCAGTGAGGGGGGGAGCCAAGAGACCCAGTACTTC.

The chain recombines TRBV6-5 with TRBJ1-5; 7 nucleotides match TRBD1. J gave up 3 bases and V 11 bases, and 10 bases lay outside the gene matches. The CDR3 totals 14 residues. The V gene's germline CDR1 is MNHEY and CDR2 SVGAGI. DNA of the CDR3: TGTGCCGGTTCTTCACAGGGGAACAATCAGCCCCAGCATTTT. Its protein product is CAGSSQGNNQPQHF.

The chain carries TRBV9 and TRBJ2-1, with TRBD2 matching over 9 bases. V shed 4 bases and J 4 bases; nucleotides not matched to a gene: 0. The CDR3 consists of 13 residues. Germline loops: CDR1 SGDLS, CDR2 YYNGEE. The DNA of the CDR3 is TGTGCCAGCAGCCTAGCGGGGTACAATGAGCAGTTCTTC. Protein sequence: CASSLAGYNEQFF. The whole variable domain, filled in from reference TRBV9 and TRBJ2-1, reads DSGVTQTPKHLITATGQRVTLRCSPRSGDLSVYWYQQSLDQGLQFLIQYYNGEERAKGNILERFSAQQFPDLHSELNLSSLELGDSALYFCASSLAGYNEQFFGPGTRLTVL.

The chain uses TRBV29-1 and TRBJ1-3; D is unclear. The CDR3 spans 13 residues. Germline V gene sequence: CDR1 SQVTM, CDR2 ANQGSEA. Trimming removed 0 bases at V and 3 bases at J, with 6 bases between. Written as DNA, the CDR3 is TGCAGCGTTGAAGACAGGAATGGAAACACCATATATTTT. This sequence encodes CSVEDRNGNTIYF.

The chain joins TRBV4-1 to TRBJ2-2, with 12 bases identical to TRBD2. This CDR3 comprises 18 residues. In germline, CDR1 is MGHRA, CDR2 YSYEKL. Trimming at V came to 2 bases and at J to 3 bases, leaving 7 bases not matched to a gene. The CDR3 region is CASSQTTSGGRDTGELFF. DNA for the CDR3: TGCGCCAGCAGCCAAACTACTAGCGGGGGGCGGGACACCGGGGAGCTGTTTTTT.

The chain couples TRBV29-1 to TRBJ2-5; no firm D call. The CDR3 spans 11 residues. Trimming removed 4 bases at V and 3 bases at J, with 6 bases between. In germline, CDR1 is SQVTM, CDR2 ANQGSEA. The DNA for the CDR3 is TGCAGCGTTGGCCCAAAAGAGACCCAGTACTTC. Its protein is CSVGPKETQYF.

The rearrangement links TRBV6-5 to TRBJ1-3; D is unclear. The ends were cut back, 4 bases at V and 1 base at J, with 14 bases in the middle. This CDR3 region has 16 residues. Germline CDR1 reads MNHEY; CDR2 reads SVGAGI. CDR3 coding DNA: TGTGCCAGCAGTTTCGGTCAGGCGGAATCTGGAAACACCATATATTTT. This sequence encodes CASSFGQAESGNTIYF.

This clone was seen only a few times. The same CDR3 arises from other DNA sequences in this sample as well. The chain couples TRBV6-4 to TRBJ2-3; the D gene is possibly TRBD2 (5 bases). This CDR3 spans 14 amino acids. Germline loops: CDR1 MRHNA, CDR2 SNTAGT. Deletions cut 0 bases from V and 6 bases from J, with 10 bases between. For the CDR3, the DNA is TGTGCCAGCAGTGACTCGGGAGCGACCGATACGCAGTATTTT. It translates to CASSDSGATDTQYF.

This clone was recorded only once. The J gene is TRBJ1-1, the V gene TRBV6-5; D is perhaps TRBD1 (6 bases). CDR3 length equals 14 residues. V gave up 3 bases and J gave up 7 bases, with 15 bases separating them. Germline CDR1 reads MNHEY; CDR2 reads SVGAGI. As DNA, the CDR3 is TGTGCCAGCAGTTATTCCGACAGGCAATATGAAGCTTTCTTT. Its translation is CASSYSDRQYEAFF.

The CDR3 is CASSLKGRVNTEAFF. The CDR3 coding sequence is TGTGCCAGCAGCTTAAAGGGACGAGTGAACACTGAAGCTTTCTTT. The rearrangement uses TRBV7-6 and TRBJ1-1, with a tentative D call TRBD1 (5 bases). The V and J ends lost 2 bases and 0 bases respectively, with 10 bases between them. CDR3 length equals 15 residues. Germline CDR1 and CDR2: SGHVS and FNYEAQ.

The rearrangement joins TRBV11-3 to TRBJ2-7, with 9 bases lining up with TRBD1. CDR1 and CDR2 (germline): SGHNT, YENEEA. The CDR3 consists of 12 residues. Germline trimming cut 5 bases from V and 7 bases from J; bases unmatched to any gene: 3. Here the CDR3 DNA reads TGTGCCAGCAGCATCGGGACAGGGGAGCAGTACTTC. It translates to CASSIGTGEQYF.

The genes are TRBV14 and TRBJ1-3, with D unresolved. CDR3 length equals 15 residues. The V gene's germline CDR1 is SGHDN and CDR2 FVKESK. Trimming cost V 1 base and J 0 bases, with 7 bases left between them. CDR3 in DNA: TGTGCCAGCAGCCAAGGGACCATCTCTGGAAACACCATATATTTT. Its translation: CASSQGTISGNTIYF.

The genes are TRBV2 and TRBJ1-2, with D unclear. Trimming removed 6 bases at V and 5 bases at J, with 7 bases between. The CDR3 is made up of 11 amino acids. CDR1 is SNHLY, CDR2 FYNNEI, per germline. The CDR3 loop reads CASSPEYGYTF. For the CDR3, the DNA is TGTGCCAGCAGCCCCGAGTATGGCTACACCTTC.

This chain joins TRBV30 and TRBJ1-6, with 11 bases lining up with TRBD1. There are 13 residues in the CDR3. Germline lookup yields CDR1 GTSNPN and CDR2 SVGIG (reference sequence). V dropped 8 bases and J dropped 7; count of bases not matched to a gene: 4. The CDR3 protein is CAGQGARNSPLHF. The CDR3 DNA reads TGTGCCGGACAGGGGGCGAGGAATTCACCCCTCCACTTT.

This rearrangement joins TRBV7-9 to TRBJ2-5; 8 nucleotides line up with TRBD2. The germline V gene has CDR1 SEHNR and CDR2 FQNEAQ (reference sequence). Germline trimming cut 5 bases from V and 4 bases from J; bases unmatched to any gene: 9. The CDR3 loop spans 15 amino acids. CDR3 amino acids: CASSPRSGSGETQYF. The CDR3 nucleotides read TGTGCCAGCAGCCCAAGGAGCGGGAGCGGAGAGACCCAGTACTTC.

The chain recombines TRBV7-9 with TRBJ2-3; D gene unclear. CDR3 length equals 15 residues. Germline V gene sequence: CDR1 SEHNR, CDR2 FQNEAQ (reference sequence). Trimming cost V 0 bases and J 0 bases, with 7 bases left between them. CDR3 sequence: CASSLAWASTDTQYF. CDR3 DNA sequence: TGTGCCAGCAGCTTAGCGTGGGCTAGCACAGATACGCAGTATTTT.

The CDR3 nucleotides read TGCGCCAGCAGCTTGGGGAGAGGGACGACTGAAGCTTTCTTT. Its translation: CASSLGRGTTEAFF. This chain connects TRBV5-1 to TRBJ1-1, with a possible D match to TRBD1 (5 bases). The CDR3 has 14 amino acids. Germline-derived CDR1 and CDR2 are SGHRS and YFSETQ. Trimming cost V 0 bases and J 5 bases, with 11 bases left between them.

This chain joins TRBV19 and TRBJ1-5, with a possible D match to TRBD1 (6 bases). The CDR3 contains 15 residues. Germline loops: CDR1 LNHDA, CDR2 SQIVND (reference sequence). V dropped 6 bases and J dropped 0 bases, with 12 bases sitting between them. The CDR3 DNA reads as TGTGCCAGTAGCCCGACAGGTTATAGCAATCAGCCCCAGCATTTT. It encodes CASSPTGYSNQPQHF.

In this sample, this clone turned up a few times. The rearrangement joins TRBV11-2 to TRBJ1-1; D possibly corresponds to TRBD1 (6 bases). The V end lost 2 bases, the J end lost 1 base, and 14 bases lay between the germline ends. The CDR3 is 16 residues long. CDR1 and CDR2 from the germline V gene are SGHAT and FQNNGV. The CDR3 coding sequence is TGTGCCAGCAGCTTAACAGGGCGAAGTGGGAACACTGAAGCTTTCTTT. Amino acid sequence: CASSLTGRSGNTEAFF.

This clone came up once. This chain uses TRBV11-2 with TRBJ2-5, with TRBD1 identical over 8 bases. Germline V gene lookup returns CDR1 SGHAT and CDR2 FQNNGV. With V trimmed by 2 bases and J by 1 base, 6 bases remained unmatched. This CDR3 contains 16 residues. The CDR3 protein is CASSLTPTGGQETQYF. CDR3 coding DNA: TGTGCCAGCAGCTTAACCCCCACAGGGGGCCAAGAGACCCAGTACTTC.

Comments on this clone: Germline and junction disagree at one end, which may indicate a read error. The chain combines TRBV16 with TRBJ1-5; weak D call: TRBD1 (5 bases). Per the germline V gene, CDR1 is KGHSY and CDR2 is FQNENV. CDR3 length: 16 amino acids. The CDR3 is CTSSQLGGYSNQPQHF. As DNA, the CDR3 is TGTACCAGCAGCCAATTGGGGGGTTATAGCAATCAGCCCCAGCATTTT.

A remark on this clone: The same CDR3 is also encoded by other DNA sequences in this sample. This chain links TRBV19 with TRBJ2-7; TRBD2 is a possible D gene (6 bases). The V gene lost 3 bases and the J gene lost 3 bases, with 6 bases spanning the gap. Germline V lookup: CDR1 LNHDA, CDR2 SQIVND (reference sequence). The length of the CDR3 is 12 residues. CDR3 in amino acids: CASSMRGYEQYF. The CDR3 DNA reads TGTGCCAGTAGTATGCGGGGCTACGAGCAGTACTTC.

The chain is built from TRBV5-5 and TRBJ2-5, with TRBD1 identical over 7 bases. This CDR3 region has 13 residues. Germline CDR1 reads SGHKS; CDR2 reads YYEKEE (reference sequence). V lost 0 bases to trimming and J lost 4 bases; unmatched junction nucleotides: 0. CDR3 residues: CASSLGQGETQYF. CDR3 nucleotides: TGTGCCAGCAGCTTGGGACAGGGAGAGACCCAGTACTTC.

The chain is built from TRBV4-1 and TRBJ2-3, with 9 bases fitting TRBD2. Germline V gives CDR1 MGHRA, CDR2 YSYEKL. The CDR3 runs 17 residues. V was clipped by 1 base and J by 4 bases; unmatched bases: 9. The CDR3 nucleotides read TGCGCCAGCAGCCAAGGTCTGTTCGGACTAGCGTCAGATACGCAGTATTTT. Encoded protein: CASSQGLFGLASDTQYF.

The count of this clone is one. The chain employs TRBV29-1 and TRBJ2-7; 7 bases align to TRBD1. CDR3 length: 13 residues. V gave up 7 bases and J gave up 2 bases; unmatched junction bases: 8. Germline-derived CDR1 and CDR2 are SQVTM and ANQGSEA. In nucleotides, the CDR3 is TGCAGCGCCGGACAGGTGGGGGCCTACGAGCAGTACTTC. Encoded protein: CSAGQVGAYEQYF.